Listed below are T cell receptor beta chains from one sample, sequenced in a study of cytomegalovirus exposure and HLA in healthy donors. TCRdb's table, derived via immunoSEQ multiplex PCR, lists solely in-frame clones and lacks some. The data contain roughly 130,000 clones, about three quarters of them singletons. Sequencing was carried out using PBMCs. The receptors originated from a human donor in good health. Both conserved end residues are part of each CDR3. The D gene is left open where the match is weak. Size values are once, few and many counts, or a class for expanded clones, and some rows have none.

V gene,D gene,J gene,clone size,CDR3 DNA,CDR3 protein
TRBV28,.,TRBJ1-5,.,TGTGCCAGCAAAAGAAGCCTACAGGGCAATCAGCCCCAGCATTTT,CASKRSLQGNQPQHF
TRBV4-2,TRBD2,TRBJ2-3,.,TGTGCCAGCAGCCAAGAGGCTAGCGGGGGGATGGCAGATACGCAGTATTTT,CASSQEASGGMADTQYF
TRBV9,TRBD1,TRBJ2-1,.,TGTGCCAGCAGCGTAGGGGGGACAGGGTCCTACAATGAGCAGTTCTTC,CASSVGGTGSYNEQFF
TRBV16,.,TRBJ1-5,.,TGTGCCAGCAGCCAGTCAGGACAGAACAATCAGCCCCAGCATTTT,CASSQSGQNNQPQHF
TRBV7-3,.,TRBJ2-3,.,TGTGCCAGCAGCTTGGGTGAGGGGGTATCAGATACGCAGTATTTT,CASSLGEGVSDTQYF
TRBV29-1,TRBD1,TRBJ1-2,.,TGCAGCGTTGGACTGGAAGGGACAGGGGCTTTTGAGTATGGCTACACCTTC,CSVGLEGTGAFEYGYTF
TRBV7-9,.,TRBJ2-1,once,TGTTCCAGCAGCTTAGTCTTTCCGGAGCAGTTCTTC,CSSSLVFPEQFF
TRBV19,TRBD2,TRBJ2-5,.,TGTGCCAGTAGTCCGGGGGGGGGCCGGGAGACCCAGTACTTC,CASSPGGGRETQYF
TRBV5-4,TRBD1,TRBJ2-3,.,TGTGCCAGCAGCAACGACAGGGGCTTCACCGCAGATACGCAGTATTTT,CASSNDRGFTADTQYF
TRBV2,.,TRBJ1-2,medium-sized,TGTGCCAGCACTTACGGCCGGGACTATGGCTACACCTTC,CASTYGRDYGYTF
TRBV2,.,TRBJ2-7,.,TGTGCCAGCTCGGGCTACGAGCAGTACTTC,CASSGYEQYF
TRBV6-5,.,TRBJ1-4,once,TGTGCCAGCAGTACGCTTGGGGCTGAAAAACTGTTTTTT,CASSTLGAEKLFF
TRBV7-8,.,TRBJ1-6,.,TGTGCCAGCAGCTCTTTAAGGGGGTATACTTCACCCCTCCACTTT,CASSSLRGYTSPLHF
TRBV29-1,.,TRBJ1-2,.,TGCAGCGTTGATATGCGGGGCGGCTACACCTTC,CSVDMRGGYTF
TRBV13,TRBD1,TRBJ2-7,.,TGTGCCAGCAGCCCGGGACAGTACGAGCAGTACTTC,CASSPGQYEQYF
TRBV7-2,TRBD1,TRBJ1-5,.,TGTGCCAGCAGCTTAAATCGCCGGCGGGACAGGGGCAATCAGCCCCAGCATTTT,CASSLNRRRDRGNQPQHF
TRBV28,.,TRBJ2-7,once,TGTGCCAGCAGCCTGAACCCCGGGACATCAGCCTACGAGCAGTACTTC,CASSLNPGTSAYEQYF
TRBV9,TRBD2,TRBJ2-2,.,TGTGCCAGCAACCTAGCGGGGGGGCCTCATACCGGGGAGCTGTTTTTT,CASNLAGGPHTGELFF
TRBV6-5,TRBD2,TRBJ2-3,.,TGTGCCAGCAGTTACGTAGCGGGGGAGGCAGATACGCAGTATTTT,CASSYVAGEADTQYF
TRBV5-1,TRBD2,TRBJ2-7,.,TGCGCCAGCAGCTTGGTCGCAGGGACTAAAGAGCAGTACTTC,CASSLVAGTKEQYF
TRBV5-1,.,TRBJ2-2,once,TGCGCCAGCAGCTTGGGGTCAGTTACCGGGGAGCTGTTTTTT,CASSLGSVTGELFF
TRBV10-2,.,TRBJ2-3,.,TGCGCCAGCAGGGATCGCCCTAGCTCAGATACGCAGTATTTT,CASRDRPSSDTQYF
TRBV2,.,TRBJ2-7,.,TGTGCCAGTTCACAGGGCTACGAGCAGTACTTC,CASSQGYEQYF
TRBV5-4,.,TRBJ2-1,.,TGTGCCAGCAGCTTGCTGCAGGCGTCCTACAATGAGCAGTTCTTC,CASSLLQASYNEQFF
TRBV5-5,.,TRBJ2-5,.,TGTGCCAGCAGGCTTGAGGAGACCCAGTACTTC,CASRLEETQYF
TRBV4-1,TRBD1,TRBJ1-5,few,TGCGCCAGCAGCCAAGATTTGGGAGCCGGGACAGGCACTGTCAATAGCAATCAGCCCCAGCATTTT,CASSQDLGAGTGTVNSNQPQHF
TRBV5-1,TRBD2,TRBJ2-1,.,TGCGCCAGCAGCTTGGTACCCGGCGGGGGGGAGTACAATGAGCAGTTCTTC,CASSLVPGGGEYNEQFF
TRBV7-2,TRBD1,TRBJ1-5,.,TGTGCCAGCAGCCTCGGGACAGGGGGCAATCAGCCCCAGCATTTT,CASSLGTGGNQPQHF
TRBV7-6,.,TRBJ2-5,.,TGTGCCAGCAGCTCAAGCGGGGAGACCCAGTACTTC,CASSSSGETQYF
TRBV11-2,TRBD1,TRBJ1-2,.,TGTGCCAGCAGCCGCCGACAGGGGAACTATGGCTACACCTTC,CASSRRQGNYGYTF
TRBV18,.,TRBJ1-5,.,TGTGCCAGCTCACCACCGGGGGAGGAGAATCAGCCCCAGCATTTT,CASSPPGEENQPQHF
TRBV9,.,TRBJ2-5,.,TGTGCCAGCAGCGTAGGGGGGGTGAATACAGTTAAGCAAGAGACCCAGTACTTC,CASSVGGVNTVKQETQYF
TRBV27,.,TRBJ1-5,.,TGTGCCAGCAGTTTTCGAGGGTTCGGTCAGCCCCAGCATTTT,CASSFRGFGQPQHF
TRBV28,TRBD1,TRBJ1-1,.,TGTGCCAGCAGTCTCTTCGGGACAGGGACTGAAGCTTTCTTT,CASSLFGTGTEAFF
TRBV7-9,TRBD1,TRBJ1-1,.,TGTTCCAGCAGCTTGACCGGGACAGGGGAATCTGAAGCTTTCTTT,CSSSLTGTGESEAFF
TRBV4-1,TRBD2,TRBJ2-1,once,TGCGCCAGCAGCCAAGGTTTAGCGGGGTCTGTCAATGAGCAGTTCTTC,CASSQGLAGSVNEQFF
TRBV4-1,.,TRBJ2-7,many,TGCGCCAGCAGCCCCCGGGACACCTCCTACGAGCAGTACTTC,CASSPRDTSYEQYF
TRBV7-2,.,TRBJ1-1,.,TGTGCCAGCAGCCCTACTCCGGGGAACACTGAAGCTTTCTTT,CASSPTPGNTEAFF
TRBV6-1,TRBD1,TRBJ1-1,few,TGTGCCAGCAGTGGACAGGGGGCTCAGACTGAAGCTTTCTTT,CASSGQGAQTEAFF
TRBV7-8,TRBD2,TRBJ2-5,.,TGTGCCAGCAGCTCCCTAGCGGGAGATCAAGAGACCCAGTACTTC,CASSSLAGDQETQYF
TRBV9,TRBD1,TRBJ1-6,once,TGTGCCAGCAGCCGCGGACAGGAGGAGGTTCCCCTCCACTTT,CASSRGQEEVPLHF
TRBV7-9,.,TRBJ2-7,few,TGTGCCAGCAGCCTAACAGGGTACGGCTACGAGCAGTACTTC,CASSLTGYGYEQYF
TRBV9,TRBD1,TRBJ2-6,few,TGTGCCAGCAGCGCCCGGGACAGGGACAGAACCGGGGCCAACGTCCTGACTTTC,CASSARDRDRTGANVLTF
TRBV4-1,.,TRBJ1-5,.,TGCGCCAGCAGCCCTGGACAGCCCGGTCAGCCCCAGCATTTT,CASSPGQPGQPQHF
TRBV5-1,.,TRBJ1-4,.,TGCGCCAGCAGCTTGGAGAGTTTTAATGAAAAACTGTTTTTT,CASSLESFNEKLFF
TRBV30,TRBD1,TRBJ1-4,.,TGTGCAAGAGTTGGGACAGGGAGGGAAAAACTGTTTTTT,CARVGTGREKLFF
TRBV7-2,TRBD1,TRBJ2-5,.,TGTGCCAGCAGTCCGGACAGGGCCCGTGAGACCCAGTACTTC,CASSPDRARETQYF
TRBV28,TRBD1,TRBJ1-6,.,TGTGCCAGCAACCGGGACAGGGACCCAAATTCACCCCTCCACTTT,CASNRDRDPNSPLHF
TRBV5-5,.,TRBJ2-1,.,TGTGCCAGCAGCCCCATAGCGGTGGACAATGAGCAGTTCTTC,CASSPIAVDNEQFF